This T cell receptor beta chain was profiled in a study of cytomegalovirus exposure and HLA in healthy donors. PCR used 60 Vbeta primers and 13 Jbeta primers. Libraries were prepared by immunoSEQ multiplex PCR; TCRdb keeps only in-frame clonotypes and omits some of them. The sample consists of about 140,000 clones, 60% to 80% of them appearing once. In this sample, this clone turned up a few times. Trimming removed 5 bases from V and 0 bases from J, with 5 bases in between. The germline V gene has CDR1 SGHAT and CDR2 FQNNGV. The CDR3 runs 12 residues. The gene calls are TRBV11-2 and TRBJ2-7, with D hard to call. Sequenced input: PBMCs. This receptor was identified in a young woman in good health and CMV-seronegative. This chain's CDR3 is CASSQISYEQYF. As DNA, the CDR3 is TGTGCCAGCAGCCAAATCTCCTACGAGCAGTACTTC.